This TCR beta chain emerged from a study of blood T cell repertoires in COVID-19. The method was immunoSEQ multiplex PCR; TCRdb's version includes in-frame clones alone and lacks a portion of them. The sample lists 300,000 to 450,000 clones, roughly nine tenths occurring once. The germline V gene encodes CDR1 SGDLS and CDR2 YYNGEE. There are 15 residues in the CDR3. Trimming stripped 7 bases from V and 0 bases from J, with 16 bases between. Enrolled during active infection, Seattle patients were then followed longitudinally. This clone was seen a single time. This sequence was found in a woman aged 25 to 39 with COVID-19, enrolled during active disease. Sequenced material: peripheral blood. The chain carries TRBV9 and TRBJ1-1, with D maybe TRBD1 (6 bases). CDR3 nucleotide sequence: TGTGCCAGCGGGGGATCAGGGGCCCTGAACACTGAAGCTTTCTTT. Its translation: CASGGSGALNTEAFF.